This entry lists 26 T cell receptor beta chains sequenced from one sample in a study of blood T cell repertoires in COVID-19. Assay used: immunoSEQ multiplex PCR; TCRdb lists only in-frame clones, some missing. The data show around 400,000 clones, about 88% seen once. Sequencing input: PBMCs or T cells enriched from blood (not recorded which). The source is a woman aged 18-29 years who had been exposed to COVID-19.

The chain joins TRBV20-1 to TRBJ2-2; TRBD1 agrees at 7 bases. The CDR3 consists of 14 residues. CDR1 DFQATT and CDR2 SNEGSKA come from the germline V gene (reference sequence). After removal of 3 bases from V and 0 bases from J, the junction contained 1 base not matched to a gene. The CDR3 DNA follows: TGCAGTGCTAGTGGGACAGCGAACACCGGGGAGCTGTTTTTT. Translated, it gives CSASGTANTGELFF.

The chain uses TRBV10-3 and TRBJ2-2, with TRBD2 matching 8 bases. The trim removed 8 bases at V and 7 bases at J, leaving 9 bases unmatched. CDR3 length equals 14 residues. Looked up from germline, CDR1 is ENHRY and CDR2 is SYGVKD. CDR3 sequence: CAIGPGGPVGELFF. The CDR3 DNA sequence: TGTGCCATCGGGCCGGGGGGGCCTGTCGGGGAGCTGTTTTTT.

This chain connects TRBV15 to TRBJ2-7; D perhaps matches TRBD2 (5 bases). V lost 1 base to trimming and J lost 0 bases, with 10 bases between them. CDR1 is LNHNV, CDR2 YYDKDF, per germline (reference sequence). CDR3 length equals 15 residues. Written as DNA, the CDR3 is TGTGCCACCAGCAGAGGGGGAGCGACCTCCTACGAGCAGTACTTC. This translates into CATSRGGATSYEQYF.

This clone was seen many times. The rearrangement uses TRBV4-2 and TRBJ2-6, with 9 bases that match TRBD1. The CDR3 spans 17 residues. V shed 4 bases and J 0 bases; nucleotides not matched to a gene: 4. Germline CDR1 LGHNA, CDR2 YNFKEQ. The CDR3: CASSRDRDSSGANVLTF. As DNA, the CDR3 is TGTGCCAGCAGCCGGGACAGGGATTCCTCTGGGGCCAACGTCCTGACTTTC.

This clone was seen just once. The J gene is TRBJ2-1, the V gene TRBV18; weak D call: TRBD1 (6 bases). Trimming cost V 5 bases and J 7 bases, with 24 bases left between them. This CDR3 region has 17 residues. The germline V gene encodes CDR1 KGHSH and CDR2 LQKENI. DNA of the CDR3: TGTGCCAGCTCAACAACGGGGACACCCTCTCGAGGGAATGAGCAGTTCTTC. Residues: CASSTTGTPSRGNEQFF.

This clone has only one observation. The chain joins TRBV5-6 to TRBJ2-7; TRBD2 agrees at 12 bases. Germline CDR1 is SGHDT and CDR2 is YYEEEE. With V trimmed by 4 bases and J by 3 bases, 5 bases remained unmatched. This CDR3 spans 15 amino acids. In nucleotides, the CDR3 is TGTGCCAGCAGCCTAAGGACTAGCGGGGTCTACGAGCAGTACTTC. This codes for CASSLRTSGVYEQYF.

The chain carries TRBV28 and TRBJ1-6; possibly TRBD1 for D (5 bases). Germline V gene data show CDR1 as MDHEN and CDR2 as SYDVKM. CDR3 length: 14 amino acids. V lost 3 bases and J lost 9, with 12 bases in between. The CDR3 reads CASSFQGRVSPLHF. Written as DNA, the CDR3 is TGTGCCAGCAGTTTCCAGGGTAGAGTTTCACCCCTCCACTTT.

This chain links TRBV5-8 with TRBJ1-6; D is possibly TRBD1 (6 bases). Germline CDR1 and CDR2: SGHTS and YDEGEE. The CDR3 covers 16 residues. Trimming removed 3 bases at V and 8 bases at J, with 18 bases between. For the CDR3, the DNA is TGTGCCAGCAGCTCAGAACAGGGAAACGGGTATTCACCCCTCCACTTT. It translates to CASSSEQGNGYSPLHF.

This chain's CDR3 is CASSYGQGAYDTQYF. The DNA of the CDR3 is TGTGCCAGCAGTTACGGACAGGGGGCTTATGATACGCAGTATTTT. This chain uses TRBV6-2 or TRBV6-3 with TRBJ2-3, with 11 bases fitting TRBD1. Germline assignment: CDR1 MNHEY and CDR2 SVGEGT. The J segment lost 6 bases and the V segment lost 2 bases, leaving 4 bases of the junction unmatched. The CDR3 covers 15 residues.

V is TRBV3-1 (or the pseudogene TRBV3-2) and J is TRBJ2-7; D call uncertain. CDR1 and CDR2 from the germline V gene are LGHDT and YNNKEL (reference sequence). Trimming pared 1 base from V and 6 bases from J, leaving 7 bases between. CDR3 length equals 12 residues. CDR3 sequence: CASSQAQAEQYF. In DNA, the CDR3 is TGTGCCAGCAGCCAAGCGCAAGCCGAGCAGTACTTC.

The chain carries TRBV10-3 and TRBJ2-7, with D tentatively TRBD2 (6 bases). V shed 6 bases and J shed 5 bases, with 14 bases lying between them. This CDR3 has 13 amino acids. The germline CDR1 and CDR2 sequences are ENHRY and SYGVKD. The CDR3 reads CAIRGGASDEQYF. CDR3 coding DNA: TGTGCCATCAGGGGAGGAGCCAGCGACGAGCAGTACTTC.

This chain links TRBV28 with TRBJ2-2; 10 bases line up with TRBD2. Germline CDR1 reads MDHEN; CDR2 reads SYDVKM. CDR3 length: 17 amino acids. The J segment lost 5 bases and the V segment lost 7 bases, leaving 13 bases of the junction unmatched. The CDR3 is CASTPRKLAGVTGELFF. The CDR3 DNA follows: TGTGCCAGCACCCCGCGGAAGCTAGCGGGAGTAACCGGGGAGCTGTTTTTT.

This clone was counted once. The V call is TRBV5-1, the J call TRBJ2-1; D is perhaps TRBD2 (6 bases). Germline CDR1 and CDR2: SGHRS and YFSETQ. The CDR3 has 16 amino acids. V dropped 2 bases and J dropped 9 bases, with 21 bases sitting between them. The CDR3 here is CASSFSPAGLAGEQFF. The CDR3 region has the DNA TGCGCCAGCAGCTTCTCTCCCGCGGGACTCGCCGGTGAGCAGTTCTTC.

This clone was observed once. Within the sample, other DNA sequences also encode this same CDR3. This rearrangement joins TRBV5-1 to TRBJ2-3; 9 positions match TRBD1. Germline V gives CDR1 SGHRS, CDR2 YFSETQ. This CDR3 is built from 15 residues. The J segment lost 3 bases and the V segment lost 2 bases, leaving 4 bases of the junction unmatched. CDR3 protein: CASSLQGAGTDTQYF. CDR3 nucleotides: TGCGCCAGCAGCTTACAGGGGGCAGGGACAGATACGCAGTATTTT.

The chain links TRBV2 to TRBJ1-1; maybe TRBD1 (6 bases). The V end lost 10 bases, the J end lost 3 bases, and 15 bases lay between the germline ends. CDR1 SNHLY and CDR2 FYNNEI come from the germline V gene. The CDR3 loop spans 13 amino acids. The CDR3 bases are TGTGCCATCATGGAGGGGGGGTACACTGAAGCTTTCTTT. Translated: CAIMEGGYTEAFF. Combining the CDR3 with reference TRBV2 and TRBJ1-1 gives the whole variable domain EPEVTQTPSHQVTQMGQEVILRCVPISNHLYFYWYRQILGQKVEFLVSFYNNEISEKSEIFDDQFSVERPDGSNFTLKIRSTKLEDSAMYFCAIMEGGYTEAFFGQGTRLTVV.

The rearrangement uses TRBV2 and TRBJ1-5, with D perhaps TRBD1 (5 bases). The V end was cut by 2 bases, the J end by 1 base, with 12 bases between. The CDR3 has 16 amino acids. Germline CDR1 and CDR2: SNHLY and FYNNEI. The CDR3 loop is CASSEQGTTSNQPQHF. As DNA, the CDR3 is TGTGCCAGCAGTGAACAGGGTACCACGAGCAATCAGCCCCAGCATTTT.

This clone was seen only once. J is TRBJ2-6 and V is TRBV14; maybe TRBD1 (6 bases). Per the germline V gene, CDR1 is SGHDN and CDR2 is FVKESK. V shed 4 bases and J shed 0 bases, with 22 bases lying between them. The CDR3 length is 20 residues. The DNA of the CDR3 is TGTGCCAGCAGCCCAGAAAGGGTAACAGGGATGTACTCTGGGGCCAACGTCCTGACTTTC. Amino acids: CASSPERVTGMYSGANVLTF.

The chain joins TRBV5-4 to TRBJ2-7; 12 bases are a match to TRBD2. The V gene end was trimmed by 4 bases and the J gene end by 3 bases; junction bases not matched to a gene: 5. CDR1 and CDR2 from the germline V gene are SGHNT and YYREEE (reference sequence). CDR3 length: 15 residues. As DNA, the CDR3 is TGTGCCAGCAGCGAACCGACTAGCGGGAGCTACGAGCAGTACTTC. This sequence encodes CASSEPTSGSYEQYF.

V usage is TRBV6-5 and J usage is TRBJ2-3, with D perhaps matching TRBD2 (5 bases). The CDR3 covers 15 residues. V lost 2 bases to trimming and J lost 6 bases, with 15 bases between them. Germline V lookup: CDR1 MNHEY, CDR2 SVGAGI. The CDR3 region is CASSYRAAPGDTQYF. The CDR3 DNA is TGTGCCAGCAGTTACAGAGCGGCTCCGGGGGATACGCAGTATTTT.

A single count supports this clone. Possible read error: a much larger clone is one base away. The chain joins TRBV6-1 to TRBJ1-1; the match to TRBD1 covers 9 bases. CDR1 and CDR2 (germline): MNHNS, SASEGT. J gave up 4 bases and V 5 bases, and 5 bases lay outside the gene matches. This CDR3 is 14 amino acids long. The CDR3, as DNA: TGTGCCAGCAGTTCACAGGGGGCTGGCACTGAAGCTTTCTTT. Amino acid sequence: CASSSQGAGTEAFF.

The J gene is TRBJ1-1, the V gene TRBV20-1; a possible D gene is TRBD1 (5 bases). CDR1 is DFQATT, CDR2 SNEGSKA, per germline (reference sequence). The CDR3 runs 11 residues. Trimming took off 6 bases at V and 4 bases at J, with 9 bases between the two ends. CDR3 loop: CSARQFTEAFF. CDR3 sequence (DNA): TGCAGTGCCAGACAGTTCACTGAAGCTTTCTTT.

The rearrangement uses TRBV9 and TRBJ2-3; 8 bases are a match to TRBD2. CDR1 is SGDLS and CDR2 is YYNGEE in the germline V gene. Losses at the gene ends were 3 bases for V and 6 bases for J; bases not matched to a gene: 9. CDR3 length: 15 residues. The CDR3 spells CASSASGGAQDTQYF. For the CDR3, the DNA is TGTGCCAGCAGCGCCTCCGGGGGGGCCCAGGATACGCAGTATTTT.

The rearrangement uses TRBV28 and TRBJ2-7, with 9 positions matching TRBD1. J gave up 0 bases and V 6 bases, and 3 bases lay outside the gene matches. Germline lookup yields CDR1 MDHEN and CDR2 SYDVKM. The CDR3 sequence is 14 residues long. For the CDR3, the DNA is TGTGCCAGCAGGTGGACAGGGGTCTCCTACGAGCAGTACTTC. It is translated as CASRWTGVSYEQYF.

The CDR3 region has the DNA TGTGCCAGTAGAGGACTAGCGGGGGCGGATACGCAGTATTTT. The encoded protein is CASRGLAGADTQYF. The genes are TRBV19 and TRBJ2-3, with 13 bases identical to TRBD2. Germline CDR1 is LNHDA and CDR2 is SQIVND (reference sequence). The CDR3 is 14 residues long. Trimming cost V 6 bases and J 6 bases; bases outside gene matches: 3.

The chain couples TRBV28 to TRBJ1-6; D not certain. V was pared by 2 bases and J by 6 bases, with 20 bases between. Germline CDR1 is MDHEN and CDR2 is SYDVKM. The CDR3 has 18 amino acids. CDR3 DNA: TGTGCCAGCAGTTTACTACGACAATTCTCCGGATCTAATTCACCCCTCCACTTT. Translated, it gives CASSLLRQFSGSNSPLHF.

The chain combines TRBV30 with TRBJ1-3; 9 bases fit TRBD1. V was clipped by 3 bases and J by 0 bases; unmatched bases: 3. Germline V gives CDR1 GTSNPN, CDR2 SVGIG (reference sequence). The CDR3 runs to 15 residues. Here the CDR3 DNA reads TGTGCCTGGAGCGGGACAGGGAGCTCTGGAAACACCATATATTTT. Its protein product is CAWSGTGSSGNTIYF.